This is a list of T cell receptor beta chains from one sample in a study of T cell changes during pregnancy in multiple sclerosis. Assay: immunoSEQ multiplex PCR; the TCRdb copy retains only in-frame clones and omits some. The sample lists tens of thousands of clones; around 92% were seen once. This specimen consisted of peripheral blood, obtained before pregnancy. The origin of the receptors is a female donor with multiple sclerosis, enrolled in a pregnancy study. The CDR3 runs from the conserved cysteine through the conserved F or W. A D gene is named only where the DNA matches it firmly. The size of a clone is reported for some rows only, either as once, few or many, or as a class for expanded clones.

TRBV6-4	TRBJ1-6	TRBD1	NA	TGTGCCAGCAGTCCCGGTGTAGGGGGCATCGCCCTCCACTTT	CASSPGVGGIALHF
TRBV5-8	TRBJ1-1	NA	NA	TGTGCCAGCACGGGGGGACCGAACACTGAAGCTTTCTTT	CASTGGPNTEAFF
TRBV5-6	TRBJ2-7	TRBD2	NA	TGTGCCAGCAGCTTGGGACTAGCGGGGGGCGAGCAGTACTTC	CASSLGLAGGEQYF
TRBV6-5	TRBJ2-7	NA	once	TGTGCCAGCAGTTACAGCTCGGGTTTTCGTATGGGCGAGCAGTACTTC	CASSYSSGFRMGEQYF
TRBV29-1	TRBJ1-1	NA	NA	TGCAGCGTTGTTTGGGCCCCCATGACTGAAGCTTTCTTT	CSVVWAPMTEAFF
TRBV29-1	TRBJ1-2	NA	few	TGCAGCGTAGACAGAGGCTACACCTTC	CSVDRGYTF
TRBV4-1	TRBJ1-5	NA	few	TGCGCCAGCAGCCTGTTCCCATATCAGCCCCAGCATTTT	CASSLFPYQPQHF
TRBV28	TRBJ2-3	TRBD2	NA	TGTGCCAGCACTCCGGGGGGGGCTCTGCGACGGACGCAGTATTTT	CASTPGGALRRTQYF
TRBV6-6	TRBJ2-7	NA	few	TGTGCCAGCAGTGAGACAGGGCGGGGCTACGAGCAGTACTTC	CASSETGRGYEQYF
TRBV6-5	TRBJ2-1	NA	NA	TGTGCCAGCAGTACTGGGGGGAGGACGTATGAGCAGTTCTTC	CASSTGGRTYEQFF
TRBV6-1	TRBJ2-1	TRBD1	NA	TGTGCCAGCAACCCGGACAGGGGGCACAATGAGCAGTTCTTC	CASNPDRGHNEQFF
TRBV15	TRBJ1-2	TRBD1	many	TGTGCCACCAGCACGGACAGGGCTGGCTACACCTTC	CATSTDRAGYTF
TRBV14	TRBJ2-1	TRBD2	NA	TGTGCCAGCAGCGATAGCGGGGGAAGTCGTGGTGAGCAGTTCTTC	CASSDSGGSRGEQFF
TRBV2	TRBJ2-3	TRBD2	NA	TGTGCCAGAACCTCTAGCGGGGGGGTTACAGATACGCAGTATTTT	CARTSSGGVTDTQYF
TRBV5-1	TRBJ2-2	NA	NA	TGCGCCAGCAGCCCACGGGCGGGAACGAACACCGGGGAGCTGTTTTTT	CASSPRAGTNTGELFF
TRBV7-3	TRBJ2-1	TRBD1	NA	TGTGCCAGCAGCCCCGGGACAGGGACTTACAATGAGCAGTTCTTC	CASSPGTGTYNEQFF
TRBV6-1	TRBJ2-2	TRBD1	NA	TGTGCCAGCAGTGAACGAGGAGGGGACAGGGTAGGAGCCGGGGAGCTGTTTTTT	CASSERGGDRVGAGELFF